This T cell receptor (beta chain) comes out of a study of cytomegalovirus exposure and HLA in healthy donors. Study-level results: Three chains linked to CMV were shown in vitro to be specific for CMV antigens. Associated with cytomegalovirus, according to the listing, were around 160 TCR beta chains. The tendency of first-cohort TCR clusters to co-occur in the 120 or so validation repertoires was identified by a subsequent analysis. Reports described diagnosis of cytomegalovirus status by the classifier as highly specific and sensitive.

V dropped 1 base and J dropped 5 bases, with 5 bases sitting between them. Germline V gene data show CDR1 as LNHDA and CDR2 as SQIVND (reference sequence). The length of the CDR3 is 13 residues. Measured with immunoSEQ multiplex PCR; TCRdb has only the in-frame clones, and not every one. This table holds some 80,000 clones, about 96% found once. Comment on this clone: Its antigen is still unknown.

Sequencing input: PBMCs. This sequence joins TRBV19 and TRBJ2-2, with D possibly TRBD2 on 5 matching bases. The TCR originated in a man between 18 and 35 years old in good health and CMV-seropositive. This CDR3 reads CASSIGTTGELFF. The CDR3 nucleotides are TGTGCCAGTAGTATAGGGACTACCGGGGAGCTGTTTTTT. Supplemented by reference TRBV19 and TRBJ2-2, the full variable domain reads DGGITQSPKYLFRKEGQNVTLSCEQNLNHDAMYWYRQDPGQGLRLIYYSQIVNDFQKGDIAEGYSVSREKKESFPLTVTSAQKNPTAFYLCASSIGTTGELFFGEGSRLTVL.